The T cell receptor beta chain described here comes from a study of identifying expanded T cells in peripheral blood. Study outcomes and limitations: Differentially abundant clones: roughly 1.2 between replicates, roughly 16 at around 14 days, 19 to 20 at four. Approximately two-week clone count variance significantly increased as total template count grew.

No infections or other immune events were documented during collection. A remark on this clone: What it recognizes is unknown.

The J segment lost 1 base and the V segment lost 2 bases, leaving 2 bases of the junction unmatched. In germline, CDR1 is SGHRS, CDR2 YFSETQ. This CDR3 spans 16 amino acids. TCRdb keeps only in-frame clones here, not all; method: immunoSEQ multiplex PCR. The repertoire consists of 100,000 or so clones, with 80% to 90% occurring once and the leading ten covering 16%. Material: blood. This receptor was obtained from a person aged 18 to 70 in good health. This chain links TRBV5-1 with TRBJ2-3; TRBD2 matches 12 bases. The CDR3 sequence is CASSFRLAGGTDTQYF. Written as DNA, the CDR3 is TGCGCCAGCAGCTTTAGACTAGCGGGGGGCACAGATACGCAGTATTTT.